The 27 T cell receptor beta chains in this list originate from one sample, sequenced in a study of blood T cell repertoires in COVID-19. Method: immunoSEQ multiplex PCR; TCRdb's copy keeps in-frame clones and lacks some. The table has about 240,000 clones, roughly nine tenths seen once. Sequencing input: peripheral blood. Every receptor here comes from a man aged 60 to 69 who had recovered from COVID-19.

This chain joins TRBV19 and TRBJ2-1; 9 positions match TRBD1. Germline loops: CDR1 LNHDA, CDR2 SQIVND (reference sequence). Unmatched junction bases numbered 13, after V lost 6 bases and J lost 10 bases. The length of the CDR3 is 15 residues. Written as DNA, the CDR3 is TGTGCCAGTAGGGGGTGGCGGGACAGGGTGACCGAGCAGTTCTTC. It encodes CASRGWRDRVTEQFF.

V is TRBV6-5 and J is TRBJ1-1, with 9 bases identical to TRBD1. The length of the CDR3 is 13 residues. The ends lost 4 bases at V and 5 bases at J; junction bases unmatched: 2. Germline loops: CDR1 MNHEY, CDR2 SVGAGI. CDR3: CASSWDRETEAFF. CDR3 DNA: TGTGCCAGCAGTTGGGACAGGGAAACTGAAGCTTTCTTT.

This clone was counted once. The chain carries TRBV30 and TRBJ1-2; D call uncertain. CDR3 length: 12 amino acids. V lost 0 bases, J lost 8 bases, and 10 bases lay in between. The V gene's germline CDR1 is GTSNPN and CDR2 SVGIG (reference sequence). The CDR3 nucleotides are TGTGCCTGGAGTGTATCGGGGAAGGGCTACACCTTC. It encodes CAWSVSGKGYTF.

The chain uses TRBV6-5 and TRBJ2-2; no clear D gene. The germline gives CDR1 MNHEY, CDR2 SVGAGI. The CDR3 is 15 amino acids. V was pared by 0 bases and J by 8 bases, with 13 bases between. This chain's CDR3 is CASSYSPLATGELFF. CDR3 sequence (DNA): TGTGCCAGCAGTTACTCGCCTTTAGCCACTGGGGAGCTGTTTTTT.

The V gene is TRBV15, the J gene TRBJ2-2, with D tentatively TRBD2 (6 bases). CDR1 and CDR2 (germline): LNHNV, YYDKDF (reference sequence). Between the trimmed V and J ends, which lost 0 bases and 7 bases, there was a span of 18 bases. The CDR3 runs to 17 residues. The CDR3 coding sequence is TGTGCCACCAGCAGAGAGCGGGGCAGGATGGTAAACGGGGAGCTGTTTTTT. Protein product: CATSRERGRMVNGELFF.

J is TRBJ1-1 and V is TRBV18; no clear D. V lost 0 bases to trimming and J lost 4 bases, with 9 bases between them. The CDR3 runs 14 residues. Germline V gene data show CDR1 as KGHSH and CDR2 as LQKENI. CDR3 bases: TGTGCCAGCTCACCACCCTCCAGTGTCACTGAAGCTTTCTTT. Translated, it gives CASSPPSSVTEAFF. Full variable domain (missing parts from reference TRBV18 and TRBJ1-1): NAGVMQNPRHLVRRRGQEARLRCSPMKGHSHVYWYRQLPEEGLKFMVYLQKENIIDESGMPKERFSAEFPKEGPSILRIQQVVRGDSAAYFCASSPPSSVTEAFFGQGTRLTVV.

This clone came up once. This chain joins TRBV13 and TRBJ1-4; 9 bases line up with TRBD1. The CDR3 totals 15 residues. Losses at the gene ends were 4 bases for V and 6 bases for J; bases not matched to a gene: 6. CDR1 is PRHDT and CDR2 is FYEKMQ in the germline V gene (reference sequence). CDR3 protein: CASSSRQGGYEKLFF. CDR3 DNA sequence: TGTGCCAGCAGCTCCCGACAGGGGGGCTATGAAAAACTGTTTTTT.

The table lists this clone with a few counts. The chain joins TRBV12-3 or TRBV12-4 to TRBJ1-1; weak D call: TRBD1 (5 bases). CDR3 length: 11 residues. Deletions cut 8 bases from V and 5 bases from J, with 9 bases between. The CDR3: CASGTRTEAFF. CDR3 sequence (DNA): TGTGCCAGCGGGACTAGGACTGAAGCTTTCTTT.

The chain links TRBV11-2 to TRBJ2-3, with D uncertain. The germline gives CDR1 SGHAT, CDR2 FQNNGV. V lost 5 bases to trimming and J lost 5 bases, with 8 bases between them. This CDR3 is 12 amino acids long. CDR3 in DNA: TGTGCCAGCAGCATCACGGTAGATACGCAGTATTTT. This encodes CASSITVDTQYF. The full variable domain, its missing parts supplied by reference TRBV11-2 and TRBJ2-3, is EAGVAQSPRYKIIEKRQSVAFWCNPISGHATLYWYQQILGQGPKLLIQFQNNGVVDDSQLPKDRFSAERLKGVDSTLKIQPAKLEDSAVYLCASSITVDTQYFGPGTRLTVL.

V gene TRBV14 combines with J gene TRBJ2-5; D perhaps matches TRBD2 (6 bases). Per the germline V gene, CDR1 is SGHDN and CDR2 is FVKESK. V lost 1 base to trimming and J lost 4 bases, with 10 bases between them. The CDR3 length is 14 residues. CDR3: CASSQARGSETQYF. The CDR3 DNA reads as TGTGCCAGCAGCCAAGCCCGGGGGTCAGAGACCCAGTACTTC.

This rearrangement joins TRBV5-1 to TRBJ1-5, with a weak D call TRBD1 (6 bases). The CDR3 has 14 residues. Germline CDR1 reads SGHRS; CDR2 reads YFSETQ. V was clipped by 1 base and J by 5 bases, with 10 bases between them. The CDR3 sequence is CASSLMSGDQPQHF. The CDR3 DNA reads TGCGCCAGCAGCTTGATGTCAGGGGATCAGCCCCAGCATTTT.

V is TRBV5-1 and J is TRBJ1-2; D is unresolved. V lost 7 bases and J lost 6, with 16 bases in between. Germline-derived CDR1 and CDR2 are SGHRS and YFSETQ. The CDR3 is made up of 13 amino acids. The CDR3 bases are TGCGCCAGCGCCCGGGAAGGACTAAATGGCTACACCTTC. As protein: CASAREGLNGYTF.

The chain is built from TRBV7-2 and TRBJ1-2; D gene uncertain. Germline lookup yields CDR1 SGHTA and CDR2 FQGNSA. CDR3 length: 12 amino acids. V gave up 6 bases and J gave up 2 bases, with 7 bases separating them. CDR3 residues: CASSYINYGYTF. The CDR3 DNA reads TGTGCCAGCAGTTACATCAACTATGGCTACACCTTC.

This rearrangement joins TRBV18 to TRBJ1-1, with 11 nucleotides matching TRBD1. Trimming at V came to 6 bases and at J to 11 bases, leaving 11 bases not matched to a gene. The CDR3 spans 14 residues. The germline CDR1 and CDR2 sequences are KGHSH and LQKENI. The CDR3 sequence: CASSTWDRGLSAFF. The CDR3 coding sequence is TGTGCCAGCTCTACCTGGGACAGGGGGTTGTCGGCTTTCTTT.

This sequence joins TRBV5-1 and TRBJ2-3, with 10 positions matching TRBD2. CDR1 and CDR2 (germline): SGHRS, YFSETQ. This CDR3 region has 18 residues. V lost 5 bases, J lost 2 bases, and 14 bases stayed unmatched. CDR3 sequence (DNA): TGCGCCAGCAGTAGAAAGCGGGGGGGCCCGACCCACACAGATACGCAGTATTTT. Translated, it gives CASSRKRGGPTHTDTQYF.

The CDR3 region is CAGGRQPNTEAFF. The CDR3 nucleotides are TGTGCCGGCGGTCGGCAGCCAAACACTGAAGCTTTCTTT. J is TRBJ1-1 and V is TRBV6-5; D gene ambiguous. The CDR3 runs 13 residues. Germline CDR1 and CDR2: MNHEY and SVGAGI. V was trimmed by 11 bases and J by 2 bases, leaving 15 bases between them.

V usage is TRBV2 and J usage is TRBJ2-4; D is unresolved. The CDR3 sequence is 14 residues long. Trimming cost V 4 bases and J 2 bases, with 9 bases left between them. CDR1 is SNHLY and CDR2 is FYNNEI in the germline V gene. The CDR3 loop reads CASSAGISKNIQYF. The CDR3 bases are TGTGCCAGCAGTGCAGGCATCTCCAAAAACATTCAGTACTTC.

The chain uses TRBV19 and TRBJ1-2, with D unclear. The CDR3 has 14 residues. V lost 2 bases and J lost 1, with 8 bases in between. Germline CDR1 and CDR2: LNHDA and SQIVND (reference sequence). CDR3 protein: CASSITGINYGYTF. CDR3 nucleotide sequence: TGTGCCAGTAGTATAACGGGAATTAACTATGGCTACACCTTC.

The CDR3 region has the DNA TGTGCCAGCAGTTACATGATCCCTAAAACTGATGGCTACACCTTC. Residues: CASSYMIPKTDGYTF. The gene calls are TRBV6-6 and TRBJ1-2; D is uncertain. This CDR3 region has 15 residues. Germline V gives CDR1 MNHNY, CDR2 SVGAGI (reference sequence). Trimming took off 2 bases at V and 6 bases at J, with 16 bases between the two ends.

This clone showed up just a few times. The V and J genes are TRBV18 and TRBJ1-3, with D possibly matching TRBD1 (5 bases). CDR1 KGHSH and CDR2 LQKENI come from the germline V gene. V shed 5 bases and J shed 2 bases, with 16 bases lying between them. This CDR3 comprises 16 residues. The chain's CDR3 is CASSSQDIIPGNTIYF. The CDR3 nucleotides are TGTGCCAGCTCATCCCAGGACATAATCCCTGGAAACACCATATATTTT.

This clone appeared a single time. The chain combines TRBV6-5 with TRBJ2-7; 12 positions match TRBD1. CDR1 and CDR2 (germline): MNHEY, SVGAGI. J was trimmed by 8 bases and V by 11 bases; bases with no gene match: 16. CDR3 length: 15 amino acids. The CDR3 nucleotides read TGTGCCGGTTGCCTCAGGGGACAGGGGGCGGGGAAGCAGTACTTC. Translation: CAGCLRGQGAGKQYF.

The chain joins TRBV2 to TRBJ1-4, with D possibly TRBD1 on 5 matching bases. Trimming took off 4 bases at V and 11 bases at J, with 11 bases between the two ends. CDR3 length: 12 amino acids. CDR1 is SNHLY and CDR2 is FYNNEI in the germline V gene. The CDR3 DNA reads TGTGCCAGCAGTGCCAGGGTTGGGAAACTGTTTTTT. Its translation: CASSARVGKLFF.

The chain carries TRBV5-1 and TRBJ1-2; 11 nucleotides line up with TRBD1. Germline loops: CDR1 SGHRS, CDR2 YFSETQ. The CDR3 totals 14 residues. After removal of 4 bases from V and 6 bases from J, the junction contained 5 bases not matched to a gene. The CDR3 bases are TGCGCCAGCAGCCCCGGACAGGGGGCGAATGGCTACACCTTC. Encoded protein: CASSPGQGANGYTF.

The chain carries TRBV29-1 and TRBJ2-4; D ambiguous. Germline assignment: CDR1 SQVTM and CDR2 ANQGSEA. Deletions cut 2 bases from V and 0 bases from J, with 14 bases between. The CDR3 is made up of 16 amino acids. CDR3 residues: CSVENVGLLAKNIQYF. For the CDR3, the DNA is TGCAGCGTTGAAAACGTTGGTCTACTAGCCAAAAACATTCAGTACTTC.

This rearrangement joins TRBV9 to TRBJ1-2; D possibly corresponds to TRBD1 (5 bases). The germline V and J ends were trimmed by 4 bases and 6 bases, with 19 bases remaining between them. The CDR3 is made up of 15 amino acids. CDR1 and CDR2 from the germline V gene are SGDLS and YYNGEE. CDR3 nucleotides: TGTGCCAGCAGCCACTGGGGGGAGGGGAGTAATGGCTACACCTTC. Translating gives CASSHWGEGSNGYTF.

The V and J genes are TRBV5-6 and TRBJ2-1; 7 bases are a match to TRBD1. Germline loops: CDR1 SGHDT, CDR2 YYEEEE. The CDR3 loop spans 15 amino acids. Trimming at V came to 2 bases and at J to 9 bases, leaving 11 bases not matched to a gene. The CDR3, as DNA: TGTGCCAGCAGCTTTATGAAGGGCAGGGGGATTGAGCAGTTCTTC. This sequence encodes CASSFMKGRGIEQFF.

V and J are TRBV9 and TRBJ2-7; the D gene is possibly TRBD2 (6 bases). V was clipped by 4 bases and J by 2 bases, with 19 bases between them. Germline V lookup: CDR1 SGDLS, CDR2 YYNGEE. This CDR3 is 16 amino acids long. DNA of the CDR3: TGTGCCAGCAGCCCAAACACCGGGACTCCCGCCTACGAGCAGTACTTC. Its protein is CASSPNTGTPAYEQYF.